This TCR beta chain comes out of a study of OX40 agonist ivuxolimab in advanced cancers. The CDR3 runs to 14 residues. Germline CDR1 reads SEHNR; CDR2 reads FQNEAQ (reference sequence). With 2 bases removed from V and 0 bases from J, the gap between germline ends came to 5 bases. Sequencing was performed with immunoSEQ multiplex PCR; in TCRdb, only in-frame clones are kept and a portion is missing. The table shows tens of thousands of clones, with about nine tenths occurring only once. Sequencing was performed on CD4+ or CD8+ T cells sorted from blood, taken in a trial of the OX40 agonist ivuxolimab. The receptor comes from an adult with an advanced solid tumor such as melanoma, head and neck, liver or kidney cancer. The V call is TRBV7-9, the J call TRBJ1-5, with D maybe TRBD1 (5 bases). DNA for the CDR3: TGTGCCAGCAGCTTACAGGGTAGCAATCAGCCCCAGCATTTT. Protein: CASSLQGSNQPQHF.